A selection of T cell receptor beta chains follows, all from one sample in a study of blood T cell repertoires in COVID-19. The method was immunoSEQ multiplex PCR; TCRdb's version includes in-frame clones alone and lacks a portion of them. The sample has 200,000 to 250,000 clones; approximately 84% are singletons. Specimen: peripheral blood. These receptor sequences come from a woman in her fifties or sixties with active or convalescent COVID-19. Both conserved end residues are part of each CDR3. Each record gives: D gene, V gene, J gene, clone size, CDR3 DNA, CDR3 protein. A D gene is named only where the DNA matches it firmly. Size is omitted from some rows. Given values are once, few, many or a class for expanded clones.

D gene: TRBD1
V gene: TRBV5-5
J gene: TRBJ1-4
clone size: NA
CDR3 DNA: TGTGCCAGCAGCGGAACAGGGGCAACTAATGAAAAACTGTTTTTT
CDR3 protein: CASSGTGATNEKLFF

D gene: TRBD2
V gene: TRBV5-1
J gene: TRBJ2-7
clone size: once
CDR3 DNA: TGCGCCAGCAGCTCAATAGCGGGGTGGGCCTACGAGCAGTACTTC
CDR3 protein: CASSSIAGWAYEQYF

D gene: NA
V gene: TRBV11-3
J gene: TRBJ2-3
clone size: NA
CDR3 DNA: TGTGCCAGCAGCCCAGGCAGTATACCAGATACGCAGTATTTT
CDR3 protein: CASSPGSIPDTQYF

D gene: TRBD1
V gene: TRBV4-1
J gene: TRBJ1-2
clone size: few
CDR3 DNA: TGCGCCAGCAGCCAAGCTACGACAGGGGGCGGTTATGGCTACACCTTC
CDR3 protein: CASSQATTGGGYGYTF

D gene: TRBD1
V gene: TRBV11-2
J gene: TRBJ2-7
clone size: NA
CDR3 DNA: TGTGCCAGCAGCTTGGATAGAACAGGGGTGGGCTACGAGCAGTACTTC
CDR3 protein: CASSLDRTGVGYEQYF

D gene: TRBD1
V gene: TRBV6-5
J gene: TRBJ1-1
clone size: NA
CDR3 DNA: TGTGCCAGCAAGTTCGAGGGACAGAGGAACACTGAAGCTTTCTTT
CDR3 protein: CASKFEGQRNTEAFF

D gene: NA
V gene: TRBV6-5
J gene: TRBJ1-1
clone size: NA
CDR3 DNA: TGTGCCAGCAGACCACCGAAGCCGGGGTCCACTGAAGCTTTCTTT
CDR3 protein: CASRPPKPGSTEAFF

D gene: NA
V gene: TRBV14
J gene: TRBJ2-5
clone size: once
CDR3 DNA: TGTGCCAGCAGCCGGATCTATCAGGGAGGAGGCGAGACCCAGTACTTC
CDR3 protein: CASSRIYQGGGETQYF

D gene: NA
V gene: TRBV15
J gene: TRBJ1-4
clone size: NA
CDR3 DNA: TGTGCCACCAGCAGTTCCCCCGGTGCAACTAATGAAAAACTGTTTTTT
CDR3 protein: CATSSSPGATNEKLFF

D gene: NA
V gene: TRBV29-1
J gene: TRBJ2-2
clone size: once
CDR3 DNA: TGCAGCGTTGTCCGCGGGACGAACACCGGGGAGCTGTTTTTT
CDR3 protein: CSVVRGTNTGELFF

D gene: NA
V gene: TRBV4-1
J gene: TRBJ2-1
clone size: once
CDR3 DNA: TGCGCCAGCAGCCAAGATCGAGGGAGTGAGCAGTTCTTC
CDR3 protein: CASSQDRGSEQFF

D gene: NA
V gene: TRBV24-1
J gene: TRBJ2-3
clone size: NA
CDR3 DNA: TGTGCCACAGCCGGGACAACGATCCCCGATACGCAGTATTTT
CDR3 protein: CATAGTTIPDTQYF

D gene: TRBD1
V gene: TRBV28
J gene: TRBJ1-1
clone size: NA
CDR3 DNA: TGTGCCACTGGACAGGGGGGGACTGAAGCTTTCTTT
CDR3 protein: CATGQGGTEAFF